Listed here are 19 T cell receptor beta chains from one sample, sequenced in a study of cytomegalovirus exposure and HLA in healthy donors. Researchers ran the PCR with 60 Vbeta and 13 Jbeta primers. Sequencing used immunoSEQ multiplex PCR; TCRdb keeps in-frame clones, though not all of them. The data show some 120,000 clones, roughly three quarters seen once. The specimen sequenced was PBMCs. These receptors were collected from a young woman in good health and CMV-seronegative.

This clone was counted a few times. This chain connects TRBV19 to TRBJ1-2; unclear D gene. This CDR3 has 15 amino acids. Germline V gene data show CDR1 as LNHDA and CDR2 as SQIVND (reference sequence). V was pared by 1 base and J by 4 bases, with 13 bases between. CDR3 amino acids: CASSIGPGGAYGYTF. In DNA form, the CDR3 reads TGTGCCAGTAGTATAGGTCCAGGAGGAGCCTATGGCTACACCTTC.

V and J are TRBV5-1 and TRBJ2-5; 9 nucleotides match TRBD2. Germline values: CDR1 SGHRS, CDR2 YFSETQ. The CDR3 totals 16 residues. The V segment lost 1 base and the J segment 2 bases; nucleotides outside the gene matches: 6. The CDR3 reads CASSLNLAGIQETQYF. The DNA of the CDR3 is TGCGCCAGCAGCTTGAATCTAGCGGGGATACAAGAGACCCAGTACTTC.

The gene calls are TRBV20-1 and TRBJ2-1, with unresolved D. Germline V gene lookup returns CDR1 DFQATT and CDR2 SNEGSKA (reference sequence). Trimming pared 2 bases from V and 5 bases from J, leaving 4 bases between. The CDR3 totals 11 residues. The CDR3: CSARTDNEQFF. In nucleotides, the CDR3 is TGCAGTGCTAGAACTGACAATGAGCAGTTCTTC.

This rearrangement joins TRBV30 to TRBJ1-5; 8 positions agree with TRBD1. J lost 1 base, V lost 7 bases, and 6 bases had no gene match. Germline V gene lookup returns CDR1 GTSNPN and CDR2 SVGIG (reference sequence). The CDR3 extends over 14 amino acids. CDR3 nucleotide sequence: TGTGCCTCCACGTCAGGGGGCAGCAATCAGCCCCAGCATTTT. Translated: CASTSGGSNQPQHF.

The chain employs TRBV6-5 and TRBJ1-2, with D perhaps matching TRBD1 (5 bases). This CDR3 spans 15 amino acids. V was clipped by 4 bases and J by 7 bases, with 19 bases between them. Germline loops: CDR1 MNHEY, CDR2 SVGAGI. CDR3 DNA sequence: TGTGCCAGCAGTTCGTCGACAGCCCGGTACTCTGGCTACACCTTC. Translated, it gives CASSSSTARYSGYTF.

CDR3 DNA: TGTGCCAGCAGTAAAATATACTATGAGGGAGATCGGTTCTTC. This gives the protein CASSKIYYEGDRFF. This chain connects TRBV6-1 to TRBJ2-1; D is perhaps TRBD2 (5 bases). The V and J ends lost 5 bases and 15 bases respectively, with 23 bases between them. Per the germline V gene, CDR1 is MNHNS and CDR2 is SASEGT. This CDR3 has 14 amino acids.

The chain carries TRBV7-6 and TRBJ2-7, with D perhaps TRBD2 (6 bases). Germline CDR1 and CDR2: SGHVS and FNYEAQ. With 5 bases removed from V and 1 base from J, the gap between germline ends came to 12 bases. The CDR3 contains 14 residues. CDR3: CASSPRDSSYEQYF. CDR3 DNA sequence: TGTGCCAGCAGCCCCCGGGACTCGTCCTACGAGCAGTACTTC.

This clone was observed a few times. The rearrangement joins TRBV4-2 to TRBJ2-6; 12 nucleotides align to TRBD2. V lost 6 bases and J lost 3; bases outside the gene matches: 9. The CDR3 covers 18 residues. Germline values: CDR1 LGHNA, CDR2 YNFKEQ. CDR3 protein: CASSHRLAGEYGANVLTF. In DNA form, the CDR3 reads TGTGCCAGCAGTCACAGACTAGCGGGGGAATATGGGGCCAACGTCCTGACTTTC.

This chain connects TRBV27 to TRBJ2-1, with D possibly TRBD2 on 6 matching bases. Trimming took off 6 bases at V and 1 base at J, with 16 bases between the two ends. This CDR3 is built from 16 residues. Germline CDR1 MNHEY, CDR2 SMNVEV (reference sequence). CDR3 protein: CASRRDSVGSYNEQFF. The CDR3 bases are TGTGCCAGCAGGCGGGACTCCGTGGGTTCCTACAATGAGCAGTTCTTC.

This chain joins TRBV4-3 and TRBJ2-3, with a possible D match to TRBD2 (6 bases). The CDR3 sequence is 13 residues long. V was pared by 8 bases and J by 1 base, with 10 bases between. Germline CDR1 LGHNA, CDR2 YSLEER. The CDR3: CASGRRRTDTQYF. As DNA, the CDR3 is TGCGCCAGCGGGAGGCGCCGCACAGATACGCAGTATTTT.

The chain employs TRBV7-8 and TRBJ2-4; D unclear. V lost 5 bases and J 5 bases, leaving 16 bases between the germline ends. The CDR3 totals 15 residues. Germline values: CDR1 SGHVS, CDR2 FQNEAQ. As DNA, the CDR3 is TGTGCCAGCAGCCCTGAAAGAGTTAGAGAAAACATTCAGTACTTC. It translates to CASSPERVRENIQYF.

The rearrangement joins TRBV28 to TRBJ2-7, with 8 bases fitting TRBD1. V trimming: 2 bases; J trimming: 8 bases; junction bases outside the gene matches: 8. The germline V gene has CDR1 MDHEN and CDR2 SYDVKM. This CDR3 region has 14 residues. Here the CDR3 reads CASSLLGTGNKQYF. CDR3 nucleotide sequence: TGTGCCAGCAGTTTACTAGGGACAGGCAACAAGCAGTACTTC.

The V and J genes are TRBV10-3 and TRBJ2-7; 8 bases fit TRBD1. Germline V gene sequence: CDR1 ENHRY, CDR2 SYGVKD. The trim removed 6 bases at V and 6 bases at J, leaving 4 bases unmatched. CDR3 length: 12 amino acids. The CDR3 DNA follows: TGTGCCATCAGCCGGACAGGGTTCGAGCAGTACTTC. Translating gives CAISRTGFEQYF.

The rearrangement links TRBV12-1 to TRBJ2-1; TRBD2, as called in the table, went unchecked against the DNA. TRBV12-1 is classified as a pseudogene. CDR3 length: 16 amino acids. The chain's CDR3 is CASSPGGGAGANEQFF. CDR3 bases: TGTGCCAGCAGCCCCGGGGGAGGAGCGGGAGCGAATGAGCAGTTCTTC.

This clone has only a few counts. The V gene is TRBV19, the J gene TRBJ1-5, with D unclear. The length of the CDR3 is 15 residues. The V gene's germline CDR1 is LNHDA and CDR2 SQIVND (reference sequence). The V end lost 3 bases, the J end lost 4 bases, and 13 bases lay between the germline ends. This CDR3 is CASSMTLGGNQPQHF. The CDR3 nucleotides are TGTGCCAGTAGTATGACACTGGGAGGGAATCAGCCCCAGCATTTT.

J is TRBJ1-1 and V is TRBV7-9; no firm D call. Trimming took 3 bases from V and 4 from J, leaving 6 bases between them. The CDR3 covers 12 residues. Germline CDR1 SEHNR, CDR2 FQNEAQ (reference sequence). CDR3 nucleotide sequence: TGTGCCAGCAGCTTTGAGGTCACTGAAGCTTTCTTT. Protein sequence: CASSFEVTEAFF.

The chain is built from TRBV5-4 and TRBJ2-7; 10 bases align to TRBD2. CDR1 and CDR2 from the germline V gene are SGHNT and YYREEE (reference sequence). V shed 2 bases, J shed 1 base, and the junction held 3 bases outside the gene matches. The CDR3 loop spans 15 amino acids. The CDR3 coding sequence is TGTGCCAGCAGCTTCTCTAGCGGGAGATCCTACGAGCAGTACTTC. It codes for CASSFSSGRSYEQYF. Full variable domain (missing parts from reference TRBV5-4 and TRBJ2-7): ETGVTQSPTHLIKTRGQQVTLRCSSQSGHNTVSWYQQALGQGPQFIFQYYREEENGRGNFPPRFSGLQFPNYSSELNVNALELDDSALYLCASSFSSGRSYEQYFGPGTRLTVT.

The chain is built from TRBV5-1 and TRBJ2-7, with 9 bases fitting TRBD1. CDR1 is SGHRS and CDR2 is YFSETQ in the germline V gene. The length of the CDR3 is 15 residues. V lost 4 bases and J lost 0; bases outside the gene matches: 5. The CDR3 loop is CASSPTGGSSYEQYF. CDR3 DNA: TGCGCCAGCAGCCCGACAGGGGGGAGCTCCTACGAGCAGTACTTC.

The chain combines TRBV4-3 with TRBJ2-1; 11 nucleotides align to TRBD2. Germline CDR1 and CDR2: LGHNA and YSLEER. The CDR3 loop spans 14 amino acids. Unmatched junction bases numbered 5, after V lost 0 bases and J lost 13 bases. The CDR3 protein is CASSQDSLAGVQFF. CDR3 nucleotide sequence: TGCGCCAGCAGCCAAGATTCACTAGCGGGAGTTCAGTTCTTC.